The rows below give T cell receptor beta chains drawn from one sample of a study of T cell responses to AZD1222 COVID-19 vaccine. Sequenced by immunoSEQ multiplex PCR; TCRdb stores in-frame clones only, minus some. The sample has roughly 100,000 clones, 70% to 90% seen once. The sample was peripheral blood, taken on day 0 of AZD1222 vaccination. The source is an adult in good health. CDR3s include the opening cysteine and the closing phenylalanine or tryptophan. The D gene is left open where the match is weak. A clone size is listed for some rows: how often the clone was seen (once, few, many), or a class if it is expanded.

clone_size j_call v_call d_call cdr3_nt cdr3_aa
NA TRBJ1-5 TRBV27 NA TGTGCCAGCAGTTTATTTCGCAATCAGCCCCAGCATTTT CASSLFRNQPQHF
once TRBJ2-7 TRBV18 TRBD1 TGTGCCAGCTCGCGAAGCGCCCCAGGGGGTTACTCCTACGAGCAGTACTTC CASSRSAPGGYSYEQYF
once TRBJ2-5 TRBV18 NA TGTGCCAGCTCACCACGCGGTGGGGGGTACCAAGAGACCCAGTACTTC CASSPRGGGYQETQYF
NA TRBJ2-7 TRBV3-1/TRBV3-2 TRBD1 TGTGCCACCTCAGGCGGACAGGGGGCCTACGAGCAGTACTTC CATSGGQGAYEQYF
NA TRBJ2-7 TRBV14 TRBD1 TGTGCCAGCAGCCAAAACCGATTTCTAACAGGGGTGCCGTCCTACGAGCAGTACTTC CASSQNRFLTGVPSYEQYF
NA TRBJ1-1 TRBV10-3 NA TGTGCCATCAGTAAAACGGCTGAAACAGGGTCCACTGAAGCTTTCTTT CAISKTAETGSTEAFF
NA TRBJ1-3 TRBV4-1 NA TGCGCCAGCAGCCAAGAAGAGAGGGACACCATATATTTT CASSQEERDTIYF
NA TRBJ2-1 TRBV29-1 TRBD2 TGCAGCGTCTTAACTAGCGGGGGAGCCAATGAGCAGTTCTTC CSVLTSGGANEQFF
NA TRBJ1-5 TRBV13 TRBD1 TGTGCCAGCAGCCTCACTTCGGGTCAGGGGGACAATCAGCCCCAGCATTTT CASSLTSGQGDNQPQHF
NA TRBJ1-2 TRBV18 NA TGTGCCAGCTCACCGAACCGGGAGAACTATGGCTACACCTTC CASSPNRENYGYTF